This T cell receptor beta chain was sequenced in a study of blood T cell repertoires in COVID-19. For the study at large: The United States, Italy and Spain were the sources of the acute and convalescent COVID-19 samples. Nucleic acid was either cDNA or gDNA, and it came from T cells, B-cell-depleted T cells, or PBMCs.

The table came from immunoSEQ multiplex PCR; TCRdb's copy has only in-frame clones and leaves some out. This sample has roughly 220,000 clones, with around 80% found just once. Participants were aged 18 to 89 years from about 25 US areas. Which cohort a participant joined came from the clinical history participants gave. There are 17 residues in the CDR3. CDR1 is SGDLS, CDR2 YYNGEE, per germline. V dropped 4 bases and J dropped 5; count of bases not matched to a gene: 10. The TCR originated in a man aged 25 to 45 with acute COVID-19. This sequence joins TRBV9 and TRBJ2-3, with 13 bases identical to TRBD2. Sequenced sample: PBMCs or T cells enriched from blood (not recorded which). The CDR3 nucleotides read TGTGCCAGCAGCAGAGGGACTAGCGGGGCAGATGGAGATACGCAGTATTTT. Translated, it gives CASSRGTSGADGDTQYF.